The 7 T cell receptor beta chains below were found in one sample sequenced in a study of cytomegalovirus exposure and HLA in healthy donors. This PCR relied on a set of 60 Vbeta primers and 13 Jbeta primers. TCRdb keeps only in-frame clones here, not all; method: immunoSEQ multiplex PCR. The sample consists of 150,000 to 200,000 clones, 82% of them appearing once. The sample was PBMCs. The receptors derive from a man in his forties in good health and CMV-seronegative.

This chain connects TRBV5-1 to TRBJ1-1; 9 positions agree with TRBD1. The CDR3 runs 14 residues. The V gene's germline CDR1 is SGHRS and CDR2 YFSETQ. V shed 0 bases, J shed 4 bases, and the junction held 1 base outside the gene matches. In nucleotides, the CDR3 is TGCGCCAGCAGCTTGGGACAGGGGGGCACTGAAGCTTTCTTT. Protein sequence: CASSLGQGGTEAFF.

The CDR3 is CASNPREEEDGYTF. The CDR3 DNA reads as TGTGCCAGCAATCCCAGGGAAGAAGAGGATGGCTACACCTTC. The chain has TRBV6-5 and TRBJ1-2; D possibly corresponds to TRBD1 (5 bases). The germline V gene has CDR1 MNHEY and CDR2 SVGAGI. The length of the CDR3 is 14 residues. The germline V and J ends were trimmed by 7 bases and 6 bases, with 18 bases remaining between them.

The J gene is TRBJ2-2, the V gene TRBV5-1; D gene uncertain. Deletions cut 4 bases from V and 1 base from J, with 11 bases between. Germline CDR1 and CDR2: SGHRS and YFSETQ. The CDR3 consists of 15 residues. The chain's CDR3 is CASSPRSGNTGELFF. The CDR3 DNA follows: TGCGCCAGCAGCCCCCGATCCGGGAACACCGGGGAGCTGTTTTTT.

This chain links TRBV18 with TRBJ1-4; D gene ambiguous. The CDR3 covers 16 residues. Trimming took off 0 bases at V and 0 bases at J, with 8 bases between the two ends. The V gene's germline CDR1 is KGHSH and CDR2 LQKENI. The DNA for the CDR3 is TGTGCCAGCTCACCACCTAGCCGTACAACTAATGAAAAACTGTTTTTT. Its protein is CASSPPSRTTNEKLFF.

The V call is TRBV28, the J call TRBJ2-5; 7 bases line up with TRBD2. This CDR3 spans 12 amino acids. V trimming: 7 bases; J trimming: 2 bases; junction bases outside the gene matches: 1. Germline V CDR1 and CDR2: MDHEN, SYDVKM. The CDR3 loop reads CASTSGQETQYF. CDR3 bases: TGTGCCAGCACTAGCGGACAAGAGACCCAGTACTTC.

The chain recombines TRBV4-1 with TRBJ2-1, with D hard to call. The CDR3 is made up of 14 amino acids. Germline CDR1 and CDR2: MGHRA and YSYEKL. The V end was cut by 0 bases, the J end by 11 bases, with 14 bases between. The CDR3 DNA reads TGCGCCAGCAGCCAAGATCCGCGCTCCCCGCAGCAGTTCTTC. This encodes CASSQDPRSPQQFF.

The chain carries TRBV15 and TRBJ1-5; D remains ambiguous. The V and J ends lost 1 base and 7 bases respectively, with 5 bases between them. Germline loops: CDR1 LNHNV, CDR2 YYDKDF (reference sequence). The CDR3 is made up of 12 amino acids. Here the CDR3 reads CATSRGAQPQHF. CDR3 DNA: TGTGCCACCAGCAGAGGAGCCCAGCCCCAGCATTTT.